Reported below is one TCR beta chain. The antigen remains unidentified. This sample is part of a study of CD8+CD57+ T cells in acquired aplastic anemia. On the study more broadly: Roughly 3 ug was the average amount of DNA from sorted CD4+ and CD8+ cells.

The study's findings and limits: Sharing between patients and controls was observed for twenty-nine CD8+ CDR3 sequences.

An expansion of CD8+CD57+ cells by flow cytometry had been shown in patients chosen for sequencing. Patients had not yet gotten any therapy when their blood was taken for sampling. Genomic DNA templated the TCR beta VDJ and CDR3 profiling. Via MiXCR, TCRdb re-called the reads, giving one row per CDR3 protein. The sample records roughly 61,000 distinct CDR3 sequences, 57% being singletons. Germline lookup yields CDR1 MRHNA and CDR2 SNTAGT. V was trimmed by 10 bases and J by 2 bases, leaving 13 bases between them. CDR3 length: 13 residues. Sequencing input: sorted CD4+, CD8+, or CD8+CD57+ T cells (not recorded which) from PBMCs. The chain links TRBV6-4 to TRBJ2-3; D might be TRBD2 (6 bases). This clonotype originated in a human donor with aplastic anemia. This CDR3 reads CATSGRDTDTQYF. The DNA of the CDR3 is TGTGCCACCTCTGGGCGGGACACAGATACGCAGTATTTT.